Below, 3 T cell receptor beta chains from the same sample are listed, as sequenced in a study of sequential checkpoint blockade in melanoma. Profiling relied on immunoSEQ multiplex PCR, and the TCRdb table lists in-frame clones only, not all of them. Of 20,000 to 25,000 clones listed, 70% to 90% are singletons. Treatment defined: randomized to nivolumab then ipilimumab (arm A) or the reverse (arm B). The sample here was CD8+ T cells sorted from blood (inferred from file names), taken from a patient given nivolumab and ipilimumab in sequence. Every receptor here comes from a human donor with melanoma.

The sample holds one count of this clone. The V gene is TRBV19, the J gene TRBJ1-1; D is uncertain. The V gene's germline CDR1 is LNHDA and CDR2 SQIVND (reference sequence). V lost 6 bases and J lost 1, with 9 bases in between. CDR3 length equals 13 residues. As DNA, the CDR3 is TGTGCCAGTAGCGAAGCAAGGAACACTGAAGCTTTCTTT. Protein product: CASSEARNTEAFF.

This clone was counted a single time. V and J are TRBV19 and TRBJ2-5, with a possible D match to TRBD1 (6 bases). V lost 5 bases and J 1 base, leaving 11 bases between the germline ends. In germline, CDR1 is LNHDA, CDR2 SQIVND (reference sequence). The CDR3 is 14 amino acids. Here the CDR3 reads CASSSRTVQETQYF. As DNA, the CDR3 is TGTGCCAGTAGTTCTCGGACAGTCCAAGAGACCCAGTACTTC.

V and J are TRBV28 and TRBJ2-7; 7 nucleotides align to TRBD1. Losses at the gene ends were 6 bases for V and 1 base for J; bases not matched to a gene: 6. This CDR3 has 14 amino acids. Germline-derived CDR1 and CDR2 are MDHEN and SYDVKM. The CDR3 spells CASSQTGNSYEQYF. The CDR3 coding sequence is TGTGCCAGCAGCCAGACAGGGAATTCCTACGAGCAGTACTTC.